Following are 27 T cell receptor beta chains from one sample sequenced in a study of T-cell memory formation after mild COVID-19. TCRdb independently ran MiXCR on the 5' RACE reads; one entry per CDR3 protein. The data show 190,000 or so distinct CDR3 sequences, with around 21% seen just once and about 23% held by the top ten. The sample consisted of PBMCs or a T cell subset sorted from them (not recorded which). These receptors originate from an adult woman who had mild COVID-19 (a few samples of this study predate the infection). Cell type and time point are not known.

CDR3 coding DNA: TGTGCTAGTGGGCCAGGGGGCCATCGTGAAGCTTTCTTT. It specifies CASGPGGHREAFF. The J gene is TRBJ1-1, the V gene TRBV12-5; 8 nucleotides align to TRBD1. V trimming: 6 bases; J trimming: 7 bases; junction bases outside the gene matches: 7. Germline V gene sequence: CDR1 LGHNT, CDR2 FRNRAP. The CDR3 is made up of 13 amino acids.

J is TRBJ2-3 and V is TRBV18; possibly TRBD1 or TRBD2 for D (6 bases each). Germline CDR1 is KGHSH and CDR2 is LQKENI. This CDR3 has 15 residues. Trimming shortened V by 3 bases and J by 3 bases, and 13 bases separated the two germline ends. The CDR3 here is CASSPGGRTTDTQYF. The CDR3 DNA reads TGTGCCAGCTCACCGGGGGGCAGGACGACAGATACGCAGTATTTT.

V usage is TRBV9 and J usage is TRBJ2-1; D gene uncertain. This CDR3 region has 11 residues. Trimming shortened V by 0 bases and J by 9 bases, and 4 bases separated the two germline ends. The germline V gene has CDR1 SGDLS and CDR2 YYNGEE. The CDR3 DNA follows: TGTGCCAGCAGCGTAGGTGTTGAGCAGTTCTTC. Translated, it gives CASSVGVEQFF.

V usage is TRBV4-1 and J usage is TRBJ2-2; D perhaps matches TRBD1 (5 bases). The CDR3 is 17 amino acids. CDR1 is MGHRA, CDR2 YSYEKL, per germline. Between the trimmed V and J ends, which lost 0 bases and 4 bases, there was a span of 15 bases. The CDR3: CASSQDPAGSLTGELFF. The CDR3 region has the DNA TGCGCCAGCAGCCAAGATCCGGCAGGGTCCCTCACCGGGGAGCTGTTTTTT.

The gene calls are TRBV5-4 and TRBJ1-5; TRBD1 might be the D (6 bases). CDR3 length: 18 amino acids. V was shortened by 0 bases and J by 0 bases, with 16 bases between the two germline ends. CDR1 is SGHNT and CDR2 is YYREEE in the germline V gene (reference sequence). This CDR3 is CASSLGGGGEYSNQPQHF. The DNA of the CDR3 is TGTGCCAGCAGCTTGGGGGGCGGGGGCGAATATAGCAATCAGCCCCAGCATTTT.

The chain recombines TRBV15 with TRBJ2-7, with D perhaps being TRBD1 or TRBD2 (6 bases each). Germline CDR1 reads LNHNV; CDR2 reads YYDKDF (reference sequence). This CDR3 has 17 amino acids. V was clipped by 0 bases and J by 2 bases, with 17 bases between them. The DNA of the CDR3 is TGTGCCACCAGCAGAGAATTAGGGGGGATCGCCACCTACGAGCAGTACTTC. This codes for CATSRELGGIATYEQYF.

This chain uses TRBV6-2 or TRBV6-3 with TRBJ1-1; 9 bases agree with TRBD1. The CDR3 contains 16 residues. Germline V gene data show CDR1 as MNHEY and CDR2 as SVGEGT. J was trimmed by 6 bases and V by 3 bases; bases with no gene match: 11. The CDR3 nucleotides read TGTGCCAGCAGTTATTCTACAGGGGGCGCGATCCCTGAAGCTTTCTTT. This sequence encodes CASSYSTGGAIPEAFF.

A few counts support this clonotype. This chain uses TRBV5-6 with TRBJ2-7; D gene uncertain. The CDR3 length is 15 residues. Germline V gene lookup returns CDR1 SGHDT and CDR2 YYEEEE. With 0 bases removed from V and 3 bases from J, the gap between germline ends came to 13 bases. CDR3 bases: TGTGCCAGCAGCTTGGCCGTCGGCGAACTCTACGAGCAGTACTTC. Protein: CASSLAVGELYEQYF.

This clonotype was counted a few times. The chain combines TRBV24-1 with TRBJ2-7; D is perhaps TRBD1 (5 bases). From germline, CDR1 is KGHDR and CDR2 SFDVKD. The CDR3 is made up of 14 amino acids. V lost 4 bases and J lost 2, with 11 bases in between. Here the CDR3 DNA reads TGTGCCACCAGTGACCCCGACAGCCCCTACGAGCAGTACTTC. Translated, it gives CATSDPDSPYEQYF.

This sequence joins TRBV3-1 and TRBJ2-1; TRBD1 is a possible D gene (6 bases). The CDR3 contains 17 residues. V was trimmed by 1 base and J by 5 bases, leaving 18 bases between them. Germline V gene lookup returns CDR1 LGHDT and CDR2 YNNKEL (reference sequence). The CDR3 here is CASSQVEQGWLNNEQFF. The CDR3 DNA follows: TGTGCCAGCAGCCAAGTAGAGCAGGGGTGGCTTAACAATGAGCAGTTCTTC.

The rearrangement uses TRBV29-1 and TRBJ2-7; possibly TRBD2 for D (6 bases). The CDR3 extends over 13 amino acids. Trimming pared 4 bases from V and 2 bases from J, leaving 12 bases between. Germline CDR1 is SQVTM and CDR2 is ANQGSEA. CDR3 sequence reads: CSVVGTPTYEQYF. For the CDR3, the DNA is TGCAGCGTTGTCGGGACTCCAACCTACGAGCAGTACTTC.

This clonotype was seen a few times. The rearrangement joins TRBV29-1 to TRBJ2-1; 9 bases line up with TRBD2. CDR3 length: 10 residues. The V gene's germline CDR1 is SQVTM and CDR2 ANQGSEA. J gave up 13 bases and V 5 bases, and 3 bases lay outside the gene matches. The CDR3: CSVRLADQFF. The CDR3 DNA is TGCAGCGTTAGACTAGCGGACCAGTTCTTC.

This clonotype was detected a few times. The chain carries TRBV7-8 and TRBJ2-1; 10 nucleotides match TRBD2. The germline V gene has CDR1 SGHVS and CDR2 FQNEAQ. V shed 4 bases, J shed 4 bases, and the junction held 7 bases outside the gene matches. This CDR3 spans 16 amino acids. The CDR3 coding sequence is TGTGCCAGCAGCTACCGCCAGCGGGGGGGTTACAATGAGCAGTTCTTC. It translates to CASSYRQRGGYNEQFF.

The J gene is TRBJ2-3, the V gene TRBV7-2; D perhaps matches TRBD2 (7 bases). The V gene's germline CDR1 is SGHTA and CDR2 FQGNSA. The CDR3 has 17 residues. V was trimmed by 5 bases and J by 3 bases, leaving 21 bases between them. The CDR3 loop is CASSVRGGAIRTDTQYF. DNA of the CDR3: TGTGCCAGCAGCGTCCGAGGGGGGGCGATTAGGACAGATACGCAGTATTTT.

CDR3 amino acids: CASSQDGTSGATDTQYF. The CDR3, as DNA: TGCGCCAGCAGCCAAGATGGGACTAGCGGGGCCACAGATACGCAGTATTTT. The chain carries TRBV4-1 and TRBJ2-3; 13 bases are shared with TRBD2. Germline V gene lookup returns CDR1 MGHRA and CDR2 YSYEKL. CDR3 length: 17 amino acids. Unmatched junction bases numbered 2, after V lost 0 bases and J lost 2 bases.

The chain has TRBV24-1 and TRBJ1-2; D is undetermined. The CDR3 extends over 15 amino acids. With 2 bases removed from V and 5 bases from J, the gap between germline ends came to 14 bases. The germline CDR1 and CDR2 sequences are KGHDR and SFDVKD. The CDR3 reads CATSDSRGPFYGYTF. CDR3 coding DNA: TGTGCCACCAGTGATTCCCGAGGACCGTTTTATGGCTACACCTTC.

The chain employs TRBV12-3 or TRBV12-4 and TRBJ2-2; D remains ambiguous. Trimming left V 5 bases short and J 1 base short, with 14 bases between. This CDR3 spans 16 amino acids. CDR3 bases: TGTGCCAGCAGTCCGAATCCGTGGGGGAACACCGGGGAGCTGTTTTTT. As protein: CASSPNPWGNTGELFF.

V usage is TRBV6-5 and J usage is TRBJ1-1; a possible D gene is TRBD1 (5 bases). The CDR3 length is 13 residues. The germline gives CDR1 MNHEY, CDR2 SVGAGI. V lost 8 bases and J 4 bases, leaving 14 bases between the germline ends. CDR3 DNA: TGTGCCAGCGGCAGGGCGTATGGCACTGAAGCTTTCTTT. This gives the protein CASGRAYGTEAFF.

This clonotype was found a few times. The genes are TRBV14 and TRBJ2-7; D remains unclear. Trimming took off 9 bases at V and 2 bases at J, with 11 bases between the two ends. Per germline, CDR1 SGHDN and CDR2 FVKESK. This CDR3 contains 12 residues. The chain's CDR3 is CARSRSPYEQYF. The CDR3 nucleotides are TGTGCCAGGAGTAGAAGCCCCTACGAGCAGTACTTC.

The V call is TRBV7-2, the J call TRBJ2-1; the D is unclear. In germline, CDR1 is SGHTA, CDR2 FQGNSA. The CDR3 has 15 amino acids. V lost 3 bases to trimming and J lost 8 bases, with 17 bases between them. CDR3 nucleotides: TGTGCCAGCAGCTTTGATCCTTTGAGTTACGATGAGCAGTTCTTC. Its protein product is CASSFDPLSYDEQFF. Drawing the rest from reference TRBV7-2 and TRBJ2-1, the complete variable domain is GAGVSQSPSNKVTEKGKDVELRCDPISGHTALYWYRQSLGQGLEFLIYFQGNSAPDKSGLPSDRFSAERTGGSVSTLTIQRTQQEDSAVYLCASSFDPLSYDEQFFGPGTRLTVL.

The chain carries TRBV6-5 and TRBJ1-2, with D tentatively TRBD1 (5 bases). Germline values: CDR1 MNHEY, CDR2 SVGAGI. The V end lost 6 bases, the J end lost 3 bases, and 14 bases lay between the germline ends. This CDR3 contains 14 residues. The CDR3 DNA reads TGTGCCAGCAGACTATCAGACAGCGACTATGGCTACACCTTC. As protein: CASRLSDSDYGYTF.

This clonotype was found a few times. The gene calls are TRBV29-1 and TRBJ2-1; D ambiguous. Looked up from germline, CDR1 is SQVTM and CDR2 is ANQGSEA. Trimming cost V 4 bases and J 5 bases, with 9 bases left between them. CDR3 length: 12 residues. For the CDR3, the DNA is TGCAGCGTTGGTCGGAATAACAATGAGCAGTTCTTC. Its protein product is CSVGRNNNEQFF.

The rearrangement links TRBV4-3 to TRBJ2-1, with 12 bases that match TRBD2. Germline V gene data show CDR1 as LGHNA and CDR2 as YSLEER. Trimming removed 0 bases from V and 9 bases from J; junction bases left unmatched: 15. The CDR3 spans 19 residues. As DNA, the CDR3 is TGCGCCAGCAGCCAAGATAGCCTAGCGGGAGGGGGCTACAATTCTGAGCAGTTCTTC. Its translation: CASSQDSLAGGGYNSEQFF.

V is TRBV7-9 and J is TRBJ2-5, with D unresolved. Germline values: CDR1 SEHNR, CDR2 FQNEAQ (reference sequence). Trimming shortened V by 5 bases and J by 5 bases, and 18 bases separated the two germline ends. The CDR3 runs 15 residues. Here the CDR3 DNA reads TGTGCCAGCAGCCTGACCGGACCCCCTGGGGAGACCCAGTACTTC. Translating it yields CASSLTGPPGETQYF.

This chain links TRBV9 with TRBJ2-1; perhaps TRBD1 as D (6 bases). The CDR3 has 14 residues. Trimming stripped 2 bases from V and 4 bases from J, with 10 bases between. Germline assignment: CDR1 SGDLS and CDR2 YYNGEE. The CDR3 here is CASSVYRAYNEQFF. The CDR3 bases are TGTGCCAGCAGCGTCTACAGGGCATACAATGAGCAGTTCTTC. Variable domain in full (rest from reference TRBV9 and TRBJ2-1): DSGVTQTPKHLITATGQRVTLRCSPRSGDLSVYWYQQSLDQGLQFLIQYYNGEERAKGNILERFSAQQFPDLHSELNLSSLELGDSALYFCASSVYRAYNEQFFGPGTRLTVL.

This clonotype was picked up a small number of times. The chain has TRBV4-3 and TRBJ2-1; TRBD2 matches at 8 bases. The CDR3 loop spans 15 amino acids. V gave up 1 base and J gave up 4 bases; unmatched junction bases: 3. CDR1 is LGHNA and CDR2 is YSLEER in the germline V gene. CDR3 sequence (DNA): TGCGCCAGCAGCCAAGGGACTAGCCCTTACAATGAGCAGTTCTTC. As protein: CASSQGTSPYNEQFF.

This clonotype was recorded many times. The CDR3 loop is CASSVGGAGRGETQYF. CDR3 nucleotides: TGTGCCAGCAGCGTAGGGGGAGCGGGGCGGGGAGAGACCCAGTACTTC. The chain has TRBV9 and TRBJ2-5; 7 bases are a match to TRBD2. V was clipped by 0 bases and J by 4 bases; unmatched bases: 9. This CDR3 is built from 16 residues. The V gene's germline CDR1 is SGDLS and CDR2 YYNGEE.